Presented here are 14 T cell receptor beta chains from one specimen sequenced in a study of tumor-infiltrating lymphocytes in primary liver carcinoma. TCR beta cDNA was made from 400 to 600 ng total RNA with a constant-region primer. Employing slightly modified ARM-PCR, three nested multiplex PCR rounds were run, and these gave rise to the TCR beta libraries. A C-beta reverse primer was combined with TRBV1-TRBV30 forward primers in the first two PCR rounds, and each round had about 10 cycles. TCRdb reprocessed the multiplex PCR reads via MiXCR and lists one record per CDR3 protein. The sample yields roughly 49,000 distinct CDR3 sequences, roughly 80% seen once. Unsorted bulk tissue (roughly 17-34 mg) underwent RNA and DNA co-extraction. The sample was liver tumor tissue from sampling region 5. Subset denoted: tumor region T5, tumor centre. The receptors derive from a man in his forties with primary liver carcinoma and hepatitis B virus infection.

A note on this clonotype: The CDR3 ends on some other residue instead of the conserved phenylalanine or tryptophan, so this is likely a read error. The rearrangement links TRBV11-1 to TRBJ2-3, with D tentatively TRBD2 (6 bases). Germline V CDR1 and CDR2: SGHAT, FQDESV (reference sequence). V was shortened by 6 bases and J by 0 bases, with 13 bases between the two germline ends. The CDR3 has 15 residues. The CDR3 protein is CASSFPGESTDTQYL. The CDR3 DNA reads as TGTGCCAGCAGTTTTCCGGGGGAGAGCACAGATACGCAGTATCTT.

For this clonotype: The CDR3 carries no conserved terminal phenylalanine or tryptophan, so it likely arises from a read error. The V gene is TRBV4-3, the J gene TRBJ1-5; D call uncertain. Germline V gene lookup returns CDR1 LGHNA and CDR2 YSLEER. Trimming stripped 7 bases from V and 7 bases from J, with 14 bases between. The CDR3 loop spans 13 amino acids. CDR3 coding DNA: TGCGCCAGCAACCAGTCAAGGGAGCAGCCCCAGCATTAT. Its protein product is CASNQSREQPQHY.

Concerning this clonotype itself: A single base separates this from a much larger clone, so it may be a read error. This chain connects TRBV11-2 to TRBJ2-7, with a weak D call TRBD2 (5 bases). The CDR3 is made up of 14 amino acids. CDR1 and CDR2 from the germline V gene are SGHAT and FQNNGV. The CDR3 nucleotides read TGTGCCAGCCGCTTGGAACGGGATGAGAACGAGCAGTACTTC. It encodes CASRLERDENEQYF.

In regard to this clonotype: One end of the junction does not line up with germline, which may come from a read error. The chain links TRBV10-1 to TRBJ2-7; D is perhaps TRBD2 (6 bases). Germline CDR1 and CDR2: WNHNN and SYGVQD (reference sequence). This CDR3 contains 15 residues. CDR3 sequence reads: CTSSELGGSPYEQYF. As DNA, the CDR3 is TGCACCAGCAGTGAACTCGGAGGGAGCCCCTACGAGCAGTACTTC.

Comments on this clonotype: The junction does not match germline at one end; this may be a read error. CDR3 in amino acids: CASSWLARVSTEALF. DNA of the CDR3: TGTGCCAGCAGCTGGTTGGCCAGGGTGAGCACTGAAGCTTTATTT. The V gene is TRBV11-1, the J gene TRBJ1-1; TRBD1 is a possible D gene (5 bases). This CDR3 is 15 amino acids long. Germline CDR1 reads SGHAT; CDR2 reads FQDESV (reference sequence).

As for this clonotype: Compared with germline, one end of the junction differs, possibly owing to a read error. V usage is TRBV4-2 and J usage is TRBJ2-7; 9 bases align to TRBD2. This CDR3 is built from 15 residues. CDR1 and CDR2 from the germline V gene are LGHNA and YNFKEQ. The CDR3 sequence: CASCQEASGTDEQYF. CDR3 DNA sequence: TGTGCCAGCTGCCAAGAGGCTAGCGGGACGGACGAGCAGTATTTC.

The chain is built from TRBV11-2 and TRBJ2-2; the match to TRBD2 covers 11 bases. This CDR3 spans 17 amino acids. Trimming removed 5 bases from V and 6 bases from J; junction bases left unmatched: 11. Germline V gene sequence: CDR1 SGHAT, CDR2 FQNNGV. CDR3 sequence: CASSAGLAVSPAGELFF. CDR3 coding DNA: TGTGCCAGCAGCGCGGGACTAGCGGTCTCCCCGGCCGGGGAGCTGTTTTTT.

This clonotype was detected only once. At one end, the junction sequence differs from germline, possibly due to a read error. V and J are TRBV6-1 and TRBJ2-7, with a possible D match to TRBD2 (6 bases). Germline V gene sequence: CDR1 MNHNS, CDR2 SASEGT. The CDR3 length is 15 residues. CDR3 residues: CSSSWKTGEVYEQYF. CDR3 sequence (DNA): TGCTCCAGCAGCTGGAAAACGGGAGAGGTCTACGAGCAGTACTTC.

The chain uses TRBV11-2 and TRBJ2-6; D not resolved. Per germline, CDR1 SGHAT and CDR2 FQNNGV. This CDR3 spans 15 amino acids. V lost 10 bases to trimming and J lost 6 bases, with 19 bases between them. This chain's CDR3 is CATQPPRFVANVLTF. Written as DNA, the CDR3 is TGTGCCACCCAGCCGCCGCGCTTTGTGGCCAACGTCCTGACTTTC.

J is TRBJ2-3 and V is TRBV11-1, with TRBD2 as a possible D gene (5 bases). The CDR3 loop spans 15 amino acids. The V and J ends lost 8 bases and 2 bases respectively, with 17 bases between them. CDR1 SGHAT and CDR2 FQDESV come from the germline V gene (reference sequence). The CDR3 DNA follows: TGTGCCAGCGGTTTGGCGAGGGAGAACACAGATACGCAGTATTTT. Amino acid sequence: CASGLARENTDTQYF. The whole variable domain, filled in from reference TRBV11-1 and TRBJ2-3, reads EAEVAQSPRYKITEKSQAVAFWCDPISGHATLYWYRQILGQGPELLVQFQDESVVDDSQLPKDRFSAERLKGVDSTLKIQPAELGDSAMYLCASGLARENTDTQYFGPGTRLTVL.

The rearrangement uses TRBV5-1 and TRBJ2-6, with TRBD1 matching over 8 bases. From germline, CDR1 is SGHRS and CDR2 YFSETQ. With 7 bases clipped from V and 0 bases from J, the junction kept 9 bases outside the gene matches. CDR3 length: 17 residues. The CDR3 DNA follows: TGCGCCAGCGTCGAGGGAGGACAGGGCTCTGGGGCCAACGTCCTGACTTTC. Its translation is CASVEGGQGSGANVLTF.

Regarding this clonotype: One junction end does not reproduce the germline sequence, and a read error may be involved. The chain employs TRBV10-3 and TRBJ2-7, with 9 bases fitting TRBD2. The CDR3 contains 18 residues. Germline V gene data show CDR1 as ENHRY and CDR2 as SYGVKD. Here the CDR3 reads CAIRAPPGTSLTSGDQYF. CDR3 in DNA: TGCGCCATCAGGGCTCCTCCCGGGACTAGCCTTACGTCTGGCGACCAGTACTTC.

In the case of this clonotype: The junction does not match germline at one end; this may be a read error. J is TRBJ2-3 and V is TRBV11-1, with a possible D match to TRBD2 (6 bases). Germline values: CDR1 SGHAT, CDR2 FQDESV (reference sequence). This CDR3 spans 19 amino acids. The CDR3 sequence is CASSSGGSSDGARTDTKYF. The CDR3 DNA reads as TGTGCCAGCAGCTCCGGGGGAAGCTCTGATGGAGCCCGCACAGATACGAAGTATTTT.

Note on this clonotype: The junction shows a germline mismatch at one end, possibly a read error. The DNA for the CDR3 is TGCGCCAGCAGAGAGGGAGCTCGCCCTGAAGCTCTCTTT. As protein: CASREGARPEALF. This chain links TRBV6-1 with TRBJ1-1; D gene ambiguous. Germline CDR1 MNHNS, CDR2 SASEGT. The CDR3 covers 13 residues.